Listed here are 32 T cell receptor beta chains from one sample, sequenced in a study of cytomegalovirus exposure and HLA in healthy donors. Primers: 60 Vbeta forward and 13 Jbeta reverse. Produced via immunoSEQ multiplex PCR; TCRdb's table is partial and in-frame only. The sample contains about 200,000 clones, approximately 78% of which appear only once. Sequencing was carried out using PBMCs. The receptors stem from a woman in her 40s in good health and CMV-seronegative.

With regard to this clone: Additional DNA sequences in this sample encode the identical CDR3. V usage is TRBV4-1 and J usage is TRBJ2-7; 10 bases are a match to TRBD2. The CDR3 runs to 15 residues. The germline V gene encodes CDR1 MGHRA and CDR2 YSYEKL. V lost 1 base, J lost 7 bases, and 7 bases stayed unmatched. The CDR3 sequence: CASSQGAGGNYEQYF. The DNA for the CDR3 is TGCGCCAGCAGCCAAGGAGCGGGAGGGAACTATGAGCAGTACTTC.

The chain couples TRBV5-4 to TRBJ2-7; 7 bases fit TRBD1. Looked up from germline, CDR1 is SGHNT and CDR2 is YYREEE (reference sequence). This CDR3 contains 15 residues. Trimming took 0 bases from V and 4 from J; bases not matched to a gene: 7. CDR3 residues: CASSLAGTASYEQYF. The CDR3 coding sequence is TGTGCCAGCAGCTTGGCAGGGACAGCTTCTTACGAGCAGTACTTC.

This clone came up a few times. V usage is TRBV13 and J usage is TRBJ1-3; D is unclear. V shed 2 bases and J shed 0 bases, with 11 bases lying between them. Germline values: CDR1 PRHDT, CDR2 FYEKMQ (reference sequence). The CDR3 consists of 16 residues. This CDR3 is CASSLNRRASGNTIYF. In DNA form, the CDR3 reads TGTGCCAGCAGCTTAAACCGCCGAGCCTCTGGAAACACCATATATTTT.

The chain uses TRBV5-1 and TRBJ2-5, with D perhaps TRBD2 (5 bases). This CDR3 region has 16 residues. Trimming removed 0 bases from V and 3 bases from J, with 15 bases in between. CDR1 and CDR2 (germline): SGHRS, YFSETQ. CDR3 coding DNA: TGCGCCAGCAGCTTGGAGCGGAGTGGGGTTAAAGAGACCCAGTACTTC. Encoded protein: CASSLERSGVKETQYF.

The chain uses TRBV6-4 and TRBJ2-3; TRBD2 matches at 9 bases. V shed 2 bases and J 1 base; nucleotides not matched to a gene: 7. Germline V gene data show CDR1 as MRHNA and CDR2 as SNTAGT. This CDR3 region has 17 residues. CDR3 sequence reads: CASSDRPAGGGTDTQYF. The CDR3 DNA follows: TGTGCCAGCAGTGACCGCCCGGCGGGAGGGGGCACAGATACGCAGTATTTT.

Only a few counts were recorded for this clone. The J gene is TRBJ2-7, the V gene TRBV6-1, with 8 bases lining up with TRBD2. V dropped 4 bases and J dropped 3; count of bases not matched to a gene: 2. CDR1 and CDR2 from the germline V gene are MNHNS and SASEGT. The CDR3 consists of 13 residues. The DNA of the CDR3 is TGTGCCAGCAGTGTCGGGACTAGCTACGAGCAGTACTTC. Translating gives CASSVGTSYEQYF.

The chain couples TRBV5-4 to TRBJ2-2; 9 nucleotides match TRBD2. Germline CDR1 reads SGHNT; CDR2 reads YYREEE (reference sequence). J was trimmed by 4 bases and V by 4 bases; bases with no gene match: 8. The CDR3 consists of 16 residues. CDR3 protein: CASSRGLAGGTGELFF. The CDR3 DNA follows: TGTGCCAGCAGCCGGGGACTAGCTGGGGGCACCGGGGAGCTGTTTTTT.

V usage is TRBV5-1 and J usage is TRBJ1-1; the D gene is possibly TRBD1 (5 bases). Germline lookup yields CDR1 SGHRS and CDR2 YFSETQ. V was shortened by 2 bases and J by 0 bases, with 8 bases between the two germline ends. The CDR3 spans 14 residues. The CDR3 region has the DNA TGCGCCAGCAGCTTACAGGAGCTGAACACTGAAGCTTTCTTT. Protein: CASSLQELNTEAFF.

The chain links TRBV5-1 to TRBJ2-5, with D possibly matching TRBD2 (6 bases). V lost 2 bases and J lost 13, with 18 bases in between. CDR3 length equals 13 residues. Germline-derived CDR1 and CDR2 are SGHRS and YFSETQ. The DNA of the CDR3 is TGCGCCAGCAGCTTTTCGCCCCGGGACTCGGGGTACTTC. This sequence encodes CASSFSPRDSGYF.

J is TRBJ2-2 and V is TRBV5-1; TRBD1 matches at 8 bases. This CDR3 has 17 residues. V dropped 3 bases and J dropped 4; count of bases not matched to a gene: 11. The V gene's germline CDR1 is SGHRS and CDR2 YFSETQ. The CDR3 reads CASSSEAGQGGTGELFF. The CDR3 coding sequence is TGCGCCAGCAGCTCGGAAGCCGGACAGGGAGGCACCGGGGAGCTGTTTTTT.

DNA for the CDR3: TGTGCCAGTAGTGGAATAGGACAGGATAGCAATCAGCCCCAGCATTTT. Protein: CASSGIGQDSNQPQHF. The chain combines TRBV19 with TRBJ1-5, with TRBD1 identical over 7 bases. CDR1 and CDR2 (germline): LNHDA, SQIVND (reference sequence). CDR3 length: 16 residues. Germline trimming cut 5 bases from V and 0 bases from J; bases unmatched to any gene: 7.

V is TRBV2 and J is TRBJ2-3; TRBD2 matches at 10 bases. The J segment lost 2 bases and the V segment lost 7 bases, leaving 15 bases of the junction unmatched. This CDR3 region has 18 residues. Germline values: CDR1 SNHLY, CDR2 FYNNEI. The CDR3 region is CASKVLLAGIEATDTQYF. Written as DNA, the CDR3 is TGTGCCAGCAAAGTTCTACTAGCGGGGATCGAGGCCACAGATACGCAGTATTTT.

The rearrangement uses TRBV28 and TRBJ2-4, with a tentative D call TRBD1 (5 bases). V lost 5 bases to trimming and J lost 6 bases, with 14 bases between them. CDR3 length: 14 amino acids. CDR1 and CDR2 (germline): MDHEN, SYDVKM. CDR3 sequence reads: CASSPTRVINIQYF. The CDR3 DNA reads as TGTGCCAGCAGTCCTACCAGGGTGATAAACATTCAGTACTTC.

The genes are TRBV2 and TRBJ2-2; D might be TRBD2 (6 bases). The germline CDR1 and CDR2 sequences are SNHLY and FYNNEI. The CDR3 has 14 amino acids. V was trimmed by 8 bases and J by 2 bases, leaving 12 bases between them. The CDR3 loop is CASCLATNTGELFF. The CDR3 DNA follows: TGTGCCAGCTGCCTAGCGACAAACACCGGGGAGCTGTTTTTT.

This clone was seen once. The V call is TRBV30, the J call TRBJ1-1; TRBD1 might be the D (6 bases). Germline V gives CDR1 GTSNPN, CDR2 SVGIG (reference sequence). This CDR3 is 12 amino acids long. V dropped 4 bases and J dropped 6 bases, with 12 bases sitting between them. CDR3 coding DNA: TGTGCCTGGATGGACAGTGGACCTGAAGCTTTCTTT. Translation gives CAWMDSGPEAFF.

The table lists this clone with a count of one. At one boundary the junction diverges from the germline segment, which might be a read error. The chain joins TRBV5-8 to TRBJ1-4; D is unclear. The CDR3 is made up of 11 amino acids. The germline V gene has CDR1 SGHTS and CDR2 YDEGEE. The CDR3 loop reads CASSFSLEWAF. In DNA form, the CDR3 reads TGTGCCAGCAGCTTTTCTCTTGAGTGGGCGTTT.

This clone has just one count. J is TRBJ2-6 and V is TRBV5-1, with D tentatively TRBD2 (5 bases). There are 20 residues in the CDR3. The germline V gene has CDR1 SGHRS and CDR2 YFSETQ. Deletions cut 0 bases from V and 0 bases from J, with 19 bases between. Written as DNA, the CDR3 is TGCGCCAGCAGCTTGGAACTGAGAGGGCCCCGCAGCTCTGGGGCCAACGTCCTGACTTTC. Encoded protein: CASSLELRGPRSSGANVLTF.

The chain uses TRBV7-9 and TRBJ2-7; 7 bases line up with TRBD2. J lost 7 bases, V lost 2 bases, and 8 bases had no gene match. The CDR3 contains 14 residues. The germline gives CDR1 SEHNR, CDR2 FQNEAQ (reference sequence). This CDR3 is CASSLLADQGEQYF. The DNA for the CDR3 is TGTGCCAGCAGCTTACTAGCGGACCAAGGAGAGCAGTACTTC.

This sequence joins TRBV4-1 and TRBJ1-2; no clear D. Germline V gives CDR1 MGHRA, CDR2 YSYEKL. This CDR3 is built from 16 residues. V shed 6 bases and J shed 4 bases, with 21 bases lying between them. For the CDR3, the DNA is TGCGCCAGCAGTCTGGATCGGGTAGAGACCATCTATGGCTACACCTTC. Translating it yields CASSLDRVETIYGYTF.

V gene TRBV18 combines with J gene TRBJ1-1, with no clear D. This CDR3 comprises 13 residues. V was cut by 6 bases and J by 1 base, with 9 bases left in between. Looked up from germline, CDR1 is KGHSH and CDR2 is LQKENI. The CDR3 nucleotides read TGTGCCAGCTCGGCAGGCGAGAACACTGAAGCTTTCTTT. Its protein is CASSAGENTEAFF. Full variable domain (missing parts from reference TRBV18 and TRBJ1-1): NAGVMQNPRHLVRRRGQEARLRCSPMKGHSHVYWYRQLPEEGLKFMVYLQKENIIDESGMPKERFSAEFPKEGPSILRIQQVVRGDSAAYFCASSAGENTEAFFGQGTRLTVV.

V and J are TRBV5-1 and TRBJ2-7; D gene unclear. The V end lost 3 bases, the J end lost 0 bases, and 10 bases lay between the germline ends. Germline CDR1 reads SGHRS; CDR2 reads YFSETQ. This CDR3 comprises 14 residues. CDR3 in DNA: TGCGCCAGCAGCTCCCACTATGGCTCCTACGAGCAGTACTTC. Protein sequence: CASSSHYGSYEQYF.

This chain joins TRBV27 and TRBJ1-5; 7 positions match TRBD1. There are 18 residues in the CDR3. Germline CDR1 reads MNHEY; CDR2 reads SMNVEV (reference sequence). V lost 2 bases and J lost 3; bases outside the gene matches: 13. Written as DNA, the CDR3 is TGTGCCAGCAGTTTAGAGTGGTTGCCAGGGGGTACCAATCAGCCCCAGCATTTT. Its translation: CASSLEWLPGGTNQPQHF.

The chain couples TRBV14 to TRBJ2-3; D is perhaps TRBD1 (6 bases). V lost 5 bases to trimming and J lost 2 bases, with 11 bases between them. In germline, CDR1 is SGHDN, CDR2 FVKESK. This CDR3 spans 14 amino acids. The CDR3 sequence is CASSSRGFTDTQYF. The CDR3 DNA is TGTGCCAGCAGCTCCAGGGGATTCACAGATACGCAGTATTTT.

The chain combines TRBV28 with TRBJ2-3, with 14 bases matching TRBD2. Trimming cost V 6 bases and J 5 bases; bases outside gene matches: 10. Germline loops: CDR1 MDHEN, CDR2 SYDVKM. This CDR3 is 17 amino acids long. The CDR3 nucleotides are TGTGCCAGCAGCACCCCGGGACTAGCGGGAGAAAGAGATACGCAGTATTTT. It is translated as CASSTPGLAGERDTQYF.

CDR3 sequence: CASSSTVRNEKLFF. CDR3 coding DNA: TGTGCCAGCAGTTCGACAGTCCGGAATGAAAAACTGTTTTTT. The gene calls are TRBV28 and TRBJ1-4; D is possibly TRBD1 (5 bases). This CDR3 comprises 14 residues. V lost 4 bases, J lost 5 bases, and 11 bases lay in between. CDR1 and CDR2 (germline): MDHEN, SYDVKM.

V is TRBV18 and J is TRBJ1-5, with D possibly being TRBD1 (5 bases). With 4 bases removed from V and 6 bases from J, the gap between germline ends came to 10 bases. This CDR3 is built from 13 residues. Germline lookup yields CDR1 KGHSH and CDR2 LQKENI. Here the CDR3 reads CASSLGGGQPQHF. CDR3 coding DNA: TGTGCCAGCTCACTGGGGGGGGGTCAGCCCCAGCATTTT.

The chain has TRBV2 and TRBJ2-7, with D unclear. The CDR3 has 12 residues. V lost 7 bases and J 3 bases, leaving 10 bases between the germline ends. Germline V gene data show CDR1 as SNHLY and CDR2 as FYNNEI. The CDR3 region is CASTDFGYEQYF. DNA of the CDR3: TGTGCCAGCACCGACTTTGGCTACGAGCAGTACTTC.

This chain links TRBV20-1 with TRBJ1-1; no definite D call. CDR1 and CDR2 (germline): DFQATT, SNEGSKA (reference sequence). The CDR3 is made up of 11 amino acids. V was shortened by 8 bases and J by 0 bases, with 7 bases between the two germline ends. CDR3 DNA: TGCAGTCAGATAATGAACACTGAAGCTTTCTTT. Protein product: CSQIMNTEAFF.

The CDR3 DNA follows: TGTGCCAGCAGCCCACCGTGGTCAGGGATAAACAGGCCGCAGTATTTT. Translated, it gives CASSPPWSGINRPQYF. The J gene is TRBJ2-3, the V gene TRBV11-2; possibly TRBD1 for D (5 bases). The CDR3 contains 16 residues. V lost 5 bases and J 10 bases, leaving 25 bases between the germline ends. Germline V gene sequence: CDR1 SGHAT, CDR2 FQNNGV.

This clone has a handful of counts. This sequence joins TRBV7-9 and TRBJ2-5; D uncertain. Trimming pared 3 bases from V and 5 bases from J, leaving 7 bases between. CDR1 and CDR2 from the germline V gene are SEHNR and FQNEAQ (reference sequence). The CDR3 loop spans 12 amino acids. This chain's CDR3 is CASSFTGETQYF. The CDR3 coding sequence is TGTGCCAGCAGCTTCACGGGTGAGACCCAGTACTTC. The full variable domain, its missing parts supplied by reference TRBV7-9 and TRBJ2-5, is DTGVSQNPRHKITKRGQNVTFRCDPISEHNRLYWYRQTLGQGPEFLTYFQNEAQLEKSRLLSDRFSAERPKGSFSTLEIQRTEQGDSAMYLCASSFTGETQYFGPGTRLLVL.

The CDR3 DNA follows: TGCGCCAGCAGCCGGGGACAGGGACCGAACACTGAAGCTTTCTTT. This sequence encodes CASSRGQGPNTEAFF. The chain recombines TRBV5-1 with TRBJ1-1, with 9 bases fitting TRBD1. After removal of 4 bases from V and 1 base from J, the junction contained 5 bases not matched to a gene. This CDR3 contains 15 residues. The germline CDR1 and CDR2 sequences are SGHRS and YFSETQ.

The chain employs TRBV2 and TRBJ1-6; 10 bases align to TRBD1. The V gene's germline CDR1 is SNHLY and CDR2 FYNNEI. The CDR3 extends over 15 amino acids. V shed 7 bases and J 10 bases; nucleotides not matched to a gene: 10. Written as DNA, the CDR3 is TGTGCCAGCAATCCCTTGGGGACAGGGGTCTCACCCCTCCACTTT. Translation: CASNPLGTGVSPLHF.